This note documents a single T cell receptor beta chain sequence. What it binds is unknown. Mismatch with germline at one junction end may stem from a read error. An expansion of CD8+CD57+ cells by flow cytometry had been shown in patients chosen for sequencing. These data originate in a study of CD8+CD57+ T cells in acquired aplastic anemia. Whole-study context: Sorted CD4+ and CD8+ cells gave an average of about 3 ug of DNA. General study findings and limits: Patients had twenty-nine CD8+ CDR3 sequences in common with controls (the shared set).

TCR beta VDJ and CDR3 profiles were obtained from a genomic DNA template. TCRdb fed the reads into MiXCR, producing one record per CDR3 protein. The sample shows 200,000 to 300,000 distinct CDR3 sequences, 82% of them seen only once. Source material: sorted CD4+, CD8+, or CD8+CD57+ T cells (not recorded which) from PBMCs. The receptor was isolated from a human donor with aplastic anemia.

In DNA, the CDR3 is TGTGCCACCAGCTTAGGCAGCGAGCAAGATACCCAGTACTTC. Protein: CATSLGSEQDTQYF. The gene calls are TRBV15 and TRBJ2-3; D gene uncertain. The J call could be wrong; TRBJ2-5 is a better fit for the DNA end. Germline V gene lookup returns CDR1 LNHNV and CDR2 YYDKDF (reference sequence). The CDR3 runs 14 residues.